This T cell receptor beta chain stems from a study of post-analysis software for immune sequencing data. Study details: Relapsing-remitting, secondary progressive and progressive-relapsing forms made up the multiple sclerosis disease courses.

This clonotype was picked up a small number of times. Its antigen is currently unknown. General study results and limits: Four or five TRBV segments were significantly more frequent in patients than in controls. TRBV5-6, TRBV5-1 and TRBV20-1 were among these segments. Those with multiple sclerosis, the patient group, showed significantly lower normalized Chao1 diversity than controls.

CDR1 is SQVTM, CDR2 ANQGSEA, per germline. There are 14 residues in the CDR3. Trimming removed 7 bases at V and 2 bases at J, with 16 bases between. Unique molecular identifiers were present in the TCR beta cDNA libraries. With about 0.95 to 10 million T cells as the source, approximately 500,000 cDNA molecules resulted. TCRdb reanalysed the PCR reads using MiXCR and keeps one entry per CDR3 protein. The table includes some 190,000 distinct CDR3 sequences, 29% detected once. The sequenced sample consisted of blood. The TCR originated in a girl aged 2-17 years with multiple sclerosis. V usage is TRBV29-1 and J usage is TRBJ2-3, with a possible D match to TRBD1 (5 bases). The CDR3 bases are TGCAGCGGATACAGGTTTGGGGACACAGATACGCAGTATTTT. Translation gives CSGYRFGDTDTQYF.